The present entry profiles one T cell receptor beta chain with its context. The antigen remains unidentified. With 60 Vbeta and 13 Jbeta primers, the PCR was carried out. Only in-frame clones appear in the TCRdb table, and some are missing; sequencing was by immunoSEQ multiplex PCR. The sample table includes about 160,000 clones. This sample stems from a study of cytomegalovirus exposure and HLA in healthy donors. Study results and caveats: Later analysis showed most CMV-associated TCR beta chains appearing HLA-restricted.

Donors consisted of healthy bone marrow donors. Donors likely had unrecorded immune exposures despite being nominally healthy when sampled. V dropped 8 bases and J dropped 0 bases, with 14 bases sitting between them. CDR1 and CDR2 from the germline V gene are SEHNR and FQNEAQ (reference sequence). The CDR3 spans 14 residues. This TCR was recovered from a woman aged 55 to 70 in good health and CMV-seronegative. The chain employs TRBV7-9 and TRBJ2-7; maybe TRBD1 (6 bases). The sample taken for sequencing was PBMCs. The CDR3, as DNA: TGTGCCAGCTCACTAACAGGGAGCTCCTACGAGCAGTACTTC. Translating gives CASSLTGSSYEQYF.